This T cell receptor (beta chain) was recorded in a study of lymphopenia after photon versus proton radiotherapy. CDR1 and CDR2 from the germline V gene are SGDLS and YYNGEE. This CDR3 region has 19 residues. Trimming at V came to 4 bases and at J to 4 bases, leaving 14 bases not matched to a gene. The assay was immunoSEQ multiplex PCR, and TCRdb's table has in-frame clones only and misses some. The repertoire holds 45,000 to 65,000 clones, with 83% as singletons. Findings and caveats of the study: Under photons, naive T cells and diversity fell while effector/memory populations rose. Oligoclonal CD8+ Temra expansion after nadir drove photon patients' diversity drop. Survival link was tested only in deceased patients; proton benefit remains a possibility.

Concerning this clone: No antigen is known for it.

The receptor's source is a man in his forties or fifties with gastric cancer. The chain couples TRBV9 to TRBJ2-2; 12 bases match TRBD2. Sequencing used peripheral blood, obtained from a patient treated with photon-based radiotherapy. The CDR3 region has the DNA TGTGCCAGCAGCCCCTATGTTTGGACTAGCGGGAAATTCACCGGGGAGCTGTTTTTT. Protein product: CASSPYVWTSGKFTGELFF.